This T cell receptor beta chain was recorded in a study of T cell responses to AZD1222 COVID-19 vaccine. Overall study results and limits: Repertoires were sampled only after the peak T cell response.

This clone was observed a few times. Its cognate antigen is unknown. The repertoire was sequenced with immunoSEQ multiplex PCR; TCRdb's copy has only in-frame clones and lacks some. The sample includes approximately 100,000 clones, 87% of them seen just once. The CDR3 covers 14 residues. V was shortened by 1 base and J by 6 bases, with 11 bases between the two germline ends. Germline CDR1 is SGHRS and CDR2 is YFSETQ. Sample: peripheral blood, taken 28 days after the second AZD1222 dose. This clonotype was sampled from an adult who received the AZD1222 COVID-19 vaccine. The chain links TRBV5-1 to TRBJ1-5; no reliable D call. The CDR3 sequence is CASSLQQLGQPQHF. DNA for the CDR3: TGCGCCAGCAGCTTGCAACAGTTGGGTCAGCCCCAGCATTTT.